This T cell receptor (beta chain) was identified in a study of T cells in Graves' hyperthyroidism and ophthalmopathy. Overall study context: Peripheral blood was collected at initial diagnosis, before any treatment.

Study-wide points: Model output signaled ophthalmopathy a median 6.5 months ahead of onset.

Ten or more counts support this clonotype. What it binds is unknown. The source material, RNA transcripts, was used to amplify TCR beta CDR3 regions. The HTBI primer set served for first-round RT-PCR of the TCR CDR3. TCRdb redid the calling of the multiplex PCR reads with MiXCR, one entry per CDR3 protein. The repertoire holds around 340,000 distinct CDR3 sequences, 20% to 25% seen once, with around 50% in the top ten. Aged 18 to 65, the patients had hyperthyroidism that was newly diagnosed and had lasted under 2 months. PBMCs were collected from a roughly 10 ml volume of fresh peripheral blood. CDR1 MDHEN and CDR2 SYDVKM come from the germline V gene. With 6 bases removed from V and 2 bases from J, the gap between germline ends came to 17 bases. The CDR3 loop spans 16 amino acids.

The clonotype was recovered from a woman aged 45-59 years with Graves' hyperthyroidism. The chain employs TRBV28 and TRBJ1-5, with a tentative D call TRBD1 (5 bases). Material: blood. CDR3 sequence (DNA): TGTGCCAGCAGCTTCGCGATGGGACGTGGCAATCAGCCCCAGCATTTT. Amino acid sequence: CASSFAMGRGNQPQHF.